These 10 T cell receptor beta chains share one sample of origin, sequenced in a study of Graves' ophthalmopathy and Graves' hyperthyroidism. TCR beta CDR3 regions were amplified from RNA transcripts. HTBI primers were employed in first-round RT-PCR, then a second-round multiplex PCR followed. TCRdb used MiXCR to reprocess the multiplex PCR reads, holding one entry per CDR3 protein. Of 400,000 to 500,000 distinct CDR3 sequences listed, 20% to 25% are singletons. What was sequenced was peripheral blood. The receptors here all came from a woman aged 18-35 years with stable Graves' hyperthyroidism.

In this sample, this clonotype turned up many times. The rearrangement uses TRBV28 and TRBJ1-2; 8 positions match TRBD1. Germline values: CDR1 MDHEN, CDR2 SYDVKM. Trimming at V came to 5 bases and at J to 8 bases, leaving 4 bases not matched to a gene. The CDR3 is 12 residues long. The CDR3 sequence: CASSPGTGGYTF. The CDR3 region has the DNA TGTGCCAGCAGTCCCGGGACAGGCGGCTACACCTTC.

Many counts were recorded for this clonotype. J is TRBJ2-5 and V is TRBV29-1; D unresolved. Germline V gene lookup returns CDR1 SQVTM and CDR2 ANQGSEA. Trimming took 4 bases from V and 2 from J, leaving 11 bases between them. This CDR3 contains 13 residues. The CDR3: CSVAPGRQETQYF. CDR3 bases: TGCAGCGTTGCCCCGGGTCGGCAAGAGACCCAGTACTTC.

This clonotype was detected many times. The V gene is TRBV7-9, the J gene TRBJ1-2, with D perhaps matching TRBD1 (6 bases). V lost 5 bases to trimming and J lost 7 bases, with 20 bases between them. Looked up from germline, CDR1 is SEHNR and CDR2 is FQNEAQ (reference sequence). This CDR3 has 15 amino acids. CDR3 DNA: TGTGCCAGCAGCCCCCGTTCAGCACAGGGTGGTGGCTACACCTTC. As protein: CASSPRSAQGGGYTF. Full variable domain (outside the CDR3, taken from reference TRBV7-9 and TRBJ1-2): DTGVSQNPRHKITKRGQNVTFRCDPISEHNRLYWYRQTLGQGPEFLTYFQNEAQLEKSRLLSDRFSAERPKGSFSTLEIQRTEQGDSAMYLCASSPRSAQGGGYTFGSGTRLTVV.

Many counts were recorded for this clonotype. The genes are TRBV20-1 and TRBJ2-5, with D perhaps matching TRBD1 or TRBD2 (5 bases each). Germline CDR1 is DFQATT and CDR2 is SNEGSKA (reference sequence). V was clipped by 5 bases and J by 2 bases, with 18 bases between them. The CDR3 totals 15 residues. CDR3 residues: CSALRGLGVQETQYF. Here the CDR3 DNA reads TGCAGTGCTCTTCGAGGGCTGGGGGTTCAAGAGACCCAGTACTTC.

This clonotype has only a few counts. V usage is TRBV6-1 and J usage is TRBJ2-7, with D hard to call. Germline CDR1 MNHNS, CDR2 SASEGT. CDR3 length: 13 amino acids. Trimming shortened V by 6 bases and J by 7 bases, and 16 bases separated the two germline ends. This CDR3 is CASRGSGLSEQYF. The CDR3 DNA reads TGTGCCAGCAGAGGCAGTGGGTTAAGTGAGCAGTACTTC.

J is TRBJ2-7 and V is TRBV5-1; D might be TRBD1 (6 bases). V was pared by 6 bases and J by 4 bases, with 8 bases between. From germline, CDR1 is SGHRS and CDR2 YFSETQ. This CDR3 is built from 11 residues. The CDR3 nucleotides are TGCGCCAGCAAGGGGGAATACGAGCAGTACTTC. Protein product: CASKGEYEQYF. Based on the CDR3 plus reference TRBV5-1 and TRBJ2-7, the full variable domain is KAGVTQTPRYLIKTRGQQVTLSCSPISGHRSVSWYQQTPGQGLQFLFEYFSETQRNKGNFPGRFSGRQFSNSRSEMNVSTLELGDSALYLCASKGEYEQYFGPGTRLTVT.

The V gene is TRBV7-2, the J gene TRBJ1-1, with D perhaps TRBD1 (6 bases). Germline CDR1 is SGHTA and CDR2 is FQGNSA. The CDR3 totals 15 residues. With 5 bases removed from V and 1 base from J, the gap between germline ends came to 14 bases. Written as DNA, the CDR3 is TGTGCCAGCAGCCCTTGGAGGGGGGAGAACACTGAAGCTTTCTTT. Residues: CASSPWRGENTEAFF. Supplemented by reference TRBV7-2 and TRBJ1-1, the full variable domain reads GAGVSQSPSNKVTEKGKDVELRCDPISGHTALYWYRQSLGQGLEFLIYFQGNSAPDKSGLPSDRFSAERTGGSVSTLTIQRTQQEDSAVYLCASSPWRGENTEAFFGQGTRLTVV.

This clonotype appeared many times. The CDR3 here is CASSPTGGNTEAFF. CDR3 nucleotide sequence: TGTGCCAGCAGCCCCACAGGGGGGAACACTGAAGCTTTCTTT. This chain uses TRBV12-3 or TRBV12-4 with TRBJ1-1, with 8 bases lining up with TRBD1. The CDR3 sequence is 14 residues long. With V trimmed by 6 bases and J by 1 base, 4 bases remained unmatched.

This chain's CDR3 is CSARDSGRATGELFF. CDR3 in DNA: TGCAGTGCTAGAGATAGCGGGAGGGCCACCGGGGAGCTGTTTTTT. V usage is TRBV20-1 and J usage is TRBJ2-2; 11 nucleotides line up with TRBD2. V shed 0 bases, J shed 4 bases, and the junction held 1 base outside the gene matches. The CDR3 loop spans 15 amino acids. CDR1 is DFQATT, CDR2 SNEGSKA, per germline (reference sequence).

This clonotype was found many times. V and J are TRBV28 and TRBJ1-2; 12 nucleotides agree with TRBD1. The CDR3 is made up of 17 amino acids. CDR1 is MDHEN, CDR2 SYDVKM, per germline. J gave up 4 bases and V 4 bases, and 10 bases lay outside the gene matches. CDR3 in DNA: TGTGCCAGCAGTTCCCCCTCCGGGACAGGGGGCCCCTATGGCTACACCTTC. Protein sequence: CASSSPSGTGGPYGYTF.